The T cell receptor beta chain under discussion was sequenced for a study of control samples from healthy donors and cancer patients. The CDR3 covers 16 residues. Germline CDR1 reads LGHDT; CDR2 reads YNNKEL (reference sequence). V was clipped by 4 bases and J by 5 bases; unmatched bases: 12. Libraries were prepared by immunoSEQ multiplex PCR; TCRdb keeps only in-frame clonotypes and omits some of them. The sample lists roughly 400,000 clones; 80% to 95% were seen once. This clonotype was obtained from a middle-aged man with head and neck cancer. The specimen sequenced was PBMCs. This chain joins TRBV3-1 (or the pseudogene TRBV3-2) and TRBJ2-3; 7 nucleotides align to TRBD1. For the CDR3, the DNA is TGTGCCAGCAGCCCCCTGGGGCAGGGGGTCGTAGATACGCAGTATTTT. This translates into CASSPLGQGVVDTQYF.